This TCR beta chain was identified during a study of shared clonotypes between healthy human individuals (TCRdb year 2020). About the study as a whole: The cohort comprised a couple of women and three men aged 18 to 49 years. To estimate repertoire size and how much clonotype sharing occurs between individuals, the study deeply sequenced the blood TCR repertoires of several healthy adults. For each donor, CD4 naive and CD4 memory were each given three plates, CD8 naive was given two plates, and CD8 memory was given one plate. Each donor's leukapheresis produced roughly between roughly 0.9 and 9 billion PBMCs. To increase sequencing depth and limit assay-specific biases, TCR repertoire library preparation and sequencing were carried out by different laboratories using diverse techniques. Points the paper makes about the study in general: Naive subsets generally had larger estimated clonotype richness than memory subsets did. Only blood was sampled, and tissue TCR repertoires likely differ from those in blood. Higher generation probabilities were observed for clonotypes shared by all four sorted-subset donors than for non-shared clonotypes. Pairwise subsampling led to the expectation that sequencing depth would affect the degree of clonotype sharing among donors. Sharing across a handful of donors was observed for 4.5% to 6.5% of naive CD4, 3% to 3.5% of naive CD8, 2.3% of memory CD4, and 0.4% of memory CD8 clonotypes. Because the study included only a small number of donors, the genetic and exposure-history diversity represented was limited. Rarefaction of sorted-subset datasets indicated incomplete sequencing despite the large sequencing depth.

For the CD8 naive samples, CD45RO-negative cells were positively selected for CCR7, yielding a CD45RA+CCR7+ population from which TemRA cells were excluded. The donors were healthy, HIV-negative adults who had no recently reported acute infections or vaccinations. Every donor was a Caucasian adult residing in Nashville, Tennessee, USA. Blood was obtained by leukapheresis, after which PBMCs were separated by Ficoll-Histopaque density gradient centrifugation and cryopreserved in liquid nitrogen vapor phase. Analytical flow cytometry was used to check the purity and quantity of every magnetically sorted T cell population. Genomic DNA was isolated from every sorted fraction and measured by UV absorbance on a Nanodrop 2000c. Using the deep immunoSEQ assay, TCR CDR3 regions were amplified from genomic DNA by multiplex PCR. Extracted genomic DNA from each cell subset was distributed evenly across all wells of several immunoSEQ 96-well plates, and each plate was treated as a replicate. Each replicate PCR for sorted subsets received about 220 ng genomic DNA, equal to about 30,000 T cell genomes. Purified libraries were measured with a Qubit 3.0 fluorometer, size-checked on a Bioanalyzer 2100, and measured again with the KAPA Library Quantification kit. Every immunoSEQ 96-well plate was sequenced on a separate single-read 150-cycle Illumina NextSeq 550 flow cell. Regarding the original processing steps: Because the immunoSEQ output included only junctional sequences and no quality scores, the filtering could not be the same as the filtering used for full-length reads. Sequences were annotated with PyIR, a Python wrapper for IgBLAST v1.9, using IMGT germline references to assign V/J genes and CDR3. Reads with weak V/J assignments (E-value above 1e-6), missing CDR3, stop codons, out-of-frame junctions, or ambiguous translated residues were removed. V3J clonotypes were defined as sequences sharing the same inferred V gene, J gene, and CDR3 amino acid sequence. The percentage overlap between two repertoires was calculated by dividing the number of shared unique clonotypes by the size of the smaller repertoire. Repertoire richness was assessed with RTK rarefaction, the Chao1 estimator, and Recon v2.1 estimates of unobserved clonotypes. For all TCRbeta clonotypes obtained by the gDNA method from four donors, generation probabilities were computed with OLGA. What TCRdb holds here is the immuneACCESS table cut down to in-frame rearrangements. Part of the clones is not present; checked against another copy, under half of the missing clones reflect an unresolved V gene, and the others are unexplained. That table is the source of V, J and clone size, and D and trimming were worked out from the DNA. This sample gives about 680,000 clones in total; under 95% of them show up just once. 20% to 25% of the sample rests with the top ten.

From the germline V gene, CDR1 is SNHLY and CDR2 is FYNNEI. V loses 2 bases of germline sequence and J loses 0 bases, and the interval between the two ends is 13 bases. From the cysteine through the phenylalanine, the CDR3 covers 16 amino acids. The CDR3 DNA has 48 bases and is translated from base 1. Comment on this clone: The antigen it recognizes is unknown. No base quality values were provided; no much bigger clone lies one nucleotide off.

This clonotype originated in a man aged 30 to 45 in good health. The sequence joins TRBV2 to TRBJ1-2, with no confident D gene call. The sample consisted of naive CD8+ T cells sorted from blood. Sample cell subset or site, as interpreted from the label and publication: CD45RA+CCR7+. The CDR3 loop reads CASSEIVRDANYGYTF. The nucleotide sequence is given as TGTGCCAGCAGTGAAATCGTCCGGGATGCTAACTATGGCTACACCTTC.